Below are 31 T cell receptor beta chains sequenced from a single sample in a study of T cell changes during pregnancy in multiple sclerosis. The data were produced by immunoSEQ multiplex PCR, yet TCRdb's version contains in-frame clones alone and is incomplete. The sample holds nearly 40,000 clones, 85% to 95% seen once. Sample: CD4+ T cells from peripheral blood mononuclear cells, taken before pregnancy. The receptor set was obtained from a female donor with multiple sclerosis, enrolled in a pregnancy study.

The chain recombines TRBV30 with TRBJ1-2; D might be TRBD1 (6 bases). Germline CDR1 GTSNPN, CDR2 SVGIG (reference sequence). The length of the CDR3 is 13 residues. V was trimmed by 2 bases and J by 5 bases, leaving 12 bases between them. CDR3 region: CAWSPRGGYGYTF. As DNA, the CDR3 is TGTGCCTGGAGTCCGAGGGGGGGGTATGGCTACACCTTC. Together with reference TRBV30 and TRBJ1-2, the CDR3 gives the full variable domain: SQTIHQWPATLVQPVGSPLSLECTVEGTSNPNLYWYRQAAGRGLQLLFYSVGIGQISSEVPQNLSASRPQDRQFILSSKKLLLSDSGFYLCAWSPRGGYGYTFGSGTRLTVV.

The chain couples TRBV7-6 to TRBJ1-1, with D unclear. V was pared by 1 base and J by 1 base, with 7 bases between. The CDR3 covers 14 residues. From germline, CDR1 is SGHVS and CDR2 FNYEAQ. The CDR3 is CASSLGTGNTEAFF. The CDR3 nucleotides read TGTGCCAGCAGCTTAGGTACGGGGAACACTGAAGCTTTCTTT.

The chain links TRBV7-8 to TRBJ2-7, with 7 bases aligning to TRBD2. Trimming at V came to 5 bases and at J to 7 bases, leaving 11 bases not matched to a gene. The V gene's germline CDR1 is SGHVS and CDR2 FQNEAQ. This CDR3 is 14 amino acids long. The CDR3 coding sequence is TGTGCCAGCAGCCCCGTCGGGCGGGAGTATGAGCAGTACTTC. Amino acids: CASSPVGREYEQYF.

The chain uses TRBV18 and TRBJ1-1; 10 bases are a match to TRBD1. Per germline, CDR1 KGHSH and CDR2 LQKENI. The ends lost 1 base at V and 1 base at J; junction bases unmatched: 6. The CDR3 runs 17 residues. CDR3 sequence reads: CASSPQGQGIGNTEAFF. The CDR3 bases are TGTGCCAGCTCACCACAGGGACAGGGGATTGGGAACACTGAAGCTTTCTTT.

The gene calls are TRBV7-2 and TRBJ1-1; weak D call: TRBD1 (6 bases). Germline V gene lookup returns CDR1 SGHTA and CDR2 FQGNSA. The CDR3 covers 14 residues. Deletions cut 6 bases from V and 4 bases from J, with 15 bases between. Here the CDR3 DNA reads TGTGCCAGCAGTCCGACAGGATCGGGCACTGAAGCTTTCTTT. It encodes CASSPTGSGTEAFF.

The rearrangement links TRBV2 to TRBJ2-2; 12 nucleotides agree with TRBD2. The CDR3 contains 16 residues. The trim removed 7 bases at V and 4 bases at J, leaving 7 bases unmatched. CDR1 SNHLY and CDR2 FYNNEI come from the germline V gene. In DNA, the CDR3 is TGTGCCAGCACAACTAGCGGGAGGCCCGGCACCGGGGAGCTGTTTTTT. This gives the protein CASTTSGRPGTGELFF.

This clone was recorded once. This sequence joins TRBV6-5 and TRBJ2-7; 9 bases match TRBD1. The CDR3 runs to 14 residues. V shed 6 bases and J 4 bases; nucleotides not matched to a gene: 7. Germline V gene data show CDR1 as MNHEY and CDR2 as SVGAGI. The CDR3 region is CASRAQGANYEQYF. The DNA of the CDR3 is TGTGCCAGCAGGGCACAGGGGGCGAATTACGAGCAGTACTTC.

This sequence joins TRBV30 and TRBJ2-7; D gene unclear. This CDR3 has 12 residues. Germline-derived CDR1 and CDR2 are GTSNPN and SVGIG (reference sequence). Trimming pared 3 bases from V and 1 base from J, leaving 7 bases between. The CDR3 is CAWRTGSYEQYF. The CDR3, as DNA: TGTGCCTGGAGGACTGGTTCCTACGAGCAGTACTTC.

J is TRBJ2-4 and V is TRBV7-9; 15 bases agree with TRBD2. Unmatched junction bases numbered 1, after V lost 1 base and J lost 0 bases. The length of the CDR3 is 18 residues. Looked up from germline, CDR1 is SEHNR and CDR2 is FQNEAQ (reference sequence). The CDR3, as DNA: TGTGCCAGCAGCTTAGGGGGACTAGCGGGGGGAGCCAAAAACATTCAGTACTTC. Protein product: CASSLGGLAGGAKNIQYF.

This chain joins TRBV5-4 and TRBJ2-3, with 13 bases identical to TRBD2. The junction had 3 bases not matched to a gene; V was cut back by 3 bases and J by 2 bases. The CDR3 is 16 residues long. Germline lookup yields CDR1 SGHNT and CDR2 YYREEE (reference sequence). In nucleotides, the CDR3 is TGTGCCAGCAGCTCAGGACTAGCGGGAGACACAGATACGCAGTATTTT. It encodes CASSSGLAGDTDTQYF.

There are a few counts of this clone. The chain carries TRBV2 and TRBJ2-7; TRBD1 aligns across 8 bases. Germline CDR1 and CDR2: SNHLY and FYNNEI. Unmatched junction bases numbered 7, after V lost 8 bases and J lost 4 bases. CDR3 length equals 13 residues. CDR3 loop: CASGRDRQYEQYF. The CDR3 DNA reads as TGTGCCAGCGGCCGGGACAGGCAATACGAGCAGTACTTC.

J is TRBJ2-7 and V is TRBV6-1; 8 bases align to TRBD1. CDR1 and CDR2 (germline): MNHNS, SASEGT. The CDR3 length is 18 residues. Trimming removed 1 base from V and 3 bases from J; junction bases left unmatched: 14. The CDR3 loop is CASSEGTGRFIGLYEQYF. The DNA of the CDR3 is TGTGCCAGCAGTGAAGGGACAGGGAGGTTCATCGGGCTCTACGAGCAGTACTTC.

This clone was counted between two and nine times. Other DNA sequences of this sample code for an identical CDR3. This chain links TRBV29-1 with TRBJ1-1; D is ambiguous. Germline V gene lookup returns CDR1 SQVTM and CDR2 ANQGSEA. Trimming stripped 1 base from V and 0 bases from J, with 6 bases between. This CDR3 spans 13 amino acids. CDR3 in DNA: TGCAGCGTTGAAGCGGGGTTGAACACTGAAGCTTTCTTT. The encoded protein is CSVEAGLNTEAFF.

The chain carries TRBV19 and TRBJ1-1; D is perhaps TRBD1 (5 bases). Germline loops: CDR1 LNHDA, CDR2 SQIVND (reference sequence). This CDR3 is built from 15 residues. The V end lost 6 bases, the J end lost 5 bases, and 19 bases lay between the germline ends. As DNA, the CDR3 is TGTGCCAGTAGCTCCTCGCCGGGGGGGAGAACTGAAGCTTTCTTT. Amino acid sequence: CASSSSPGGRTEAFF.

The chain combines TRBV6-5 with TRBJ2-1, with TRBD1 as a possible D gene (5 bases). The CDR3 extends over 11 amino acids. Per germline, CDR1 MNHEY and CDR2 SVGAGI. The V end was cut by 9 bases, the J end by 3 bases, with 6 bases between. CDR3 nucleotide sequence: TGTGCCAGTAGGGGCTACAATGAGCAGTTCTTC. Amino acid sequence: CASRGYNEQFF.

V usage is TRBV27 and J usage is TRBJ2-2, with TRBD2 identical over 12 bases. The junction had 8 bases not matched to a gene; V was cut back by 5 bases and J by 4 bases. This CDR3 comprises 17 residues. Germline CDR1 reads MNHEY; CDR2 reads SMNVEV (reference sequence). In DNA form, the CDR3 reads TGTGCCAGCAGTCCAATTAGACTAGCGGGAGTCACCGGGGAGCTGTTTTTT. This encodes CASSPIRLAGVTGELFF.

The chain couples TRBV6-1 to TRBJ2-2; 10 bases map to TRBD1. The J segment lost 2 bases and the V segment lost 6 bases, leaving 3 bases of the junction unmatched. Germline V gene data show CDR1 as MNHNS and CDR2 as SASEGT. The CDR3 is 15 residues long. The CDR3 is CASRGTGVNTGELFF. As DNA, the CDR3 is TGTGCCAGCAGAGGGACAGGGGTTAACACCGGGGAGCTGTTTTTT.

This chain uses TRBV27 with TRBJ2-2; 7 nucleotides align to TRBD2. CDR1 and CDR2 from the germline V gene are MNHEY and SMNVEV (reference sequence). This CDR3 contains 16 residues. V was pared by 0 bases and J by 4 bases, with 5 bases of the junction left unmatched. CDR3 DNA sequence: TGTGCCAGCAGTTTATCCCCTAGCGGCCCCACCGGGGAGCTGTTTTTT. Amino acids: CASSLSPSGPTGELFF.

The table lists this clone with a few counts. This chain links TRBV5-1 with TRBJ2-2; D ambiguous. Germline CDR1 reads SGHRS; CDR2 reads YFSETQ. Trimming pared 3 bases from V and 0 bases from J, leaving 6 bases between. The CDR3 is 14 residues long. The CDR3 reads CASSSLPNTGELFF. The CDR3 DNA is TGCGCCAGCAGCTCTCTACCGAACACCGGGGAGCTGTTTTTT.

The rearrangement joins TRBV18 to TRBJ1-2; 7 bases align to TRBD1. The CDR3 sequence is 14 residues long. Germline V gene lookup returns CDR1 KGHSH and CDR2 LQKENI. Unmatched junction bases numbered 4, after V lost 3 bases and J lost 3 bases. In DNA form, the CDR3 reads TGTGCCAGCTCACCCTTACAGGGGTACTATGGCTACACCTTC. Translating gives CASSPLQGYYGYTF.

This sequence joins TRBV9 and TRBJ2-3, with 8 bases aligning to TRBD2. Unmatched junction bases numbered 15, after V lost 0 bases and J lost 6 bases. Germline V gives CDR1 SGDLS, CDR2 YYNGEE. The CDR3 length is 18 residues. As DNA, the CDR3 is TGTGCCAGCAGCGTAGGCCCGGGGACTAGAGGACCCGGCGATACGCAGTATTTT. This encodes CASSVGPGTRGPGDTQYF.

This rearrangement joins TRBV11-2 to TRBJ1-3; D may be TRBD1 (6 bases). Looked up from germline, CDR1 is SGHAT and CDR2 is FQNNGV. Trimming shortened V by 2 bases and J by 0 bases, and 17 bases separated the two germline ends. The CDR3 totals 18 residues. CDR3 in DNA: TGTGCCAGCAGCTTAAACCCCCCTTGGGGGCCCTCTGGAAACACCATATATTTT. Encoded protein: CASSLNPPWGPSGNTIYF.

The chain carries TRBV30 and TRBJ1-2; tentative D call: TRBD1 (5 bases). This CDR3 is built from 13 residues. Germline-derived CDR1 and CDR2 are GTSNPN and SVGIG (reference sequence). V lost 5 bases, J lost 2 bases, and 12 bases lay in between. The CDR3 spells CAWGLRGNYGYTF. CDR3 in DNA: TGTGCCTGGGGGCTAAGGGGAAACTATGGCTACACCTTC.

The CDR3 bases are TGTGCAAGTCGCTTAGCCGGGGACAGGGTGAATGAGCAGTTCTTC. It translates to CASRLAGDRVNEQFF. The chain links TRBV12-2 to TRBJ2-1; the table's D call, TRBD1, has no DNA check behind it. TRBV12-2 is tagged as a pseudogene. There are 15 residues in the CDR3.

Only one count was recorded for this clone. For the CDR3, the DNA is TGTGCCAGCGCAGCGGGAGCTACGCGGGAGCAGTACTTC. Its protein is CASAAGATREQYF. The V call is TRBV28, the J call TRBJ2-7; TRBD2 matches 8 bases. This CDR3 is 13 amino acids long. Losses at the gene ends were 8 bases for V and 7 bases for J; bases not matched to a gene: 10. The germline V gene has CDR1 MDHEN and CDR2 SYDVKM.

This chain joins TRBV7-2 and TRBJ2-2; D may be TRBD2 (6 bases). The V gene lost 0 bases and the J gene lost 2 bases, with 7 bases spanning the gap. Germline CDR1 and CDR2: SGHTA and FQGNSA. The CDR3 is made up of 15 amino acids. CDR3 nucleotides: TGTGCCAGCAGCTTAGCCGGGAGTAACACCGGGGAGCTGTTTTTT. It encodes CASSLAGSNTGELFF.

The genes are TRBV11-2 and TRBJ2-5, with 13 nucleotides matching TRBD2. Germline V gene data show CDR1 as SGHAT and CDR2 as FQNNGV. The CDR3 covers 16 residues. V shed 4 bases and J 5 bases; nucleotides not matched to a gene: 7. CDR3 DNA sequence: TGTGCCAGCAGCTCAGGACTAGCGGGAGTTTGGGAGACCCAGTACTTC. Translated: CASSSGLAGVWETQYF.

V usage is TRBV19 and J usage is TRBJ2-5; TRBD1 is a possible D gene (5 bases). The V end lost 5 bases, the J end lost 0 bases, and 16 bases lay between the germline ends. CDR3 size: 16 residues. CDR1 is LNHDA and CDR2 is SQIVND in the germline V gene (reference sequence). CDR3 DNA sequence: TGTGCCAGTAGTCCCCTAACACCAGGGTACCAAGAGACCCAGTACTTC. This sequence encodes CASSPLTPGYQETQYF.

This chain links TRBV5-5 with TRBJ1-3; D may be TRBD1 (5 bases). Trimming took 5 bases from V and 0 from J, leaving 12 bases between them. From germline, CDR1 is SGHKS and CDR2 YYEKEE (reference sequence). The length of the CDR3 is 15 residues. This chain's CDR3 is CASRPTGSSGNTIYF. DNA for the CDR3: TGTGCCAGCAGGCCAACAGGTTCCTCTGGAAACACCATATATTTT.

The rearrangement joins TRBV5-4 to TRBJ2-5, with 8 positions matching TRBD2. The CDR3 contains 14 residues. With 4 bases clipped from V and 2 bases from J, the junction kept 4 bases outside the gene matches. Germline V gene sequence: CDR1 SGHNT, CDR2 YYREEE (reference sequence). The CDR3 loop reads CASSRLARQETQYF. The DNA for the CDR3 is TGTGCCAGCAGCCGACTAGCGAGACAAGAGACCCAGTACTTC.

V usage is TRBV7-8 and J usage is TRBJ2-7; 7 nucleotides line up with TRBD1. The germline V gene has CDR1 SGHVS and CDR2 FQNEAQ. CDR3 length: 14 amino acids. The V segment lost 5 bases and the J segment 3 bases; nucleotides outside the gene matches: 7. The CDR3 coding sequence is TGTGCCAGCAGCCCCGGGACAGTGGACTACGAGCAGTACTTC. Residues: CASSPGTVDYEQYF.